There are many counts of the clone carrying this T cell receptor (beta chain). The antigen is undetermined. Assay: immunoSEQ multiplex PCR; the TCRdb copy retains only in-frame clones and omits some. This set yields 30,000 to 45,000 clones and no singletons; the top ten hold approximately 1.2%. Germline loops: CDR1 LNHNV, CDR2 YYDKDF (reference sequence). The length of the CDR3 is 16 residues. With 5 bases clipped from V and 2 bases from J, the junction kept 6 bases outside the gene matches. The entry originates in a study of T cells after posttransplantation cyclophosphamide. Study conclusions and caveats: After PTCy, TRB diversity resembled that of CNI/methotrexate controls. Tissue-infiltrating T cells from skin or gut overlapped little with blood T cells.

This sequence was found in a girl under 18 in good health, CMV-negative, and a related stem cell transplant donor. Sequencing was performed on PBMCs. The V and J genes are TRBV15 and TRBJ2-6, with TRBD1 matching 7 bases. The CDR3 here is CATSSPGQAGANVLTF. Here the CDR3 DNA reads TGTGCCACCAGCTCCCCCGGACAGGCTGGGGCCAACGTCCTGACTTTC.